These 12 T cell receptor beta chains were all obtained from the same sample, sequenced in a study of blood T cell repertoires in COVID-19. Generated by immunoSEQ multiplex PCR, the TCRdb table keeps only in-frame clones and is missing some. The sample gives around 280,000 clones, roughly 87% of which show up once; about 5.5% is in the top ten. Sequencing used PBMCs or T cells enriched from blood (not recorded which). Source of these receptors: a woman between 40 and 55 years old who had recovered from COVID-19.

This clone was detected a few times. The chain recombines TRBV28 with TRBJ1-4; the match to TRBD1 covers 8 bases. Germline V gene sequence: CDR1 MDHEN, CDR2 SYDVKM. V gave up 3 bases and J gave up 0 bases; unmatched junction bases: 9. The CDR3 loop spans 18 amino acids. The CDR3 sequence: CASSFGTGLPATNEKLFF. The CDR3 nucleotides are TGTGCCAGCAGTTTCGGGACAGGACTACCTGCAACTAATGAAAAACTGTTTTTT. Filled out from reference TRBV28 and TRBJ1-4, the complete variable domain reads DVKVTQSSRYLVKRTGEKVFLECVQDMDHENMFWYRQDPGLGLRLIYFSYDVKMKEKGDIPEGYSVSREKKERFSLILESASTNQTSMYLCASSFGTGLPATNEKLFFGSGTQLSVL.

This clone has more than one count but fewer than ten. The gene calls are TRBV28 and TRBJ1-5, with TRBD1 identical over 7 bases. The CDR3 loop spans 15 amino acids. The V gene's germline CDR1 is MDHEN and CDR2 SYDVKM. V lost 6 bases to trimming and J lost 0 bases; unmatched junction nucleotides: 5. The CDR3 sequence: CASSYRGNSNQPQHF. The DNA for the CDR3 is TGTGCCAGCAGCTACAGGGGCAATAGCAATCAGCCCCAGCATTTT.

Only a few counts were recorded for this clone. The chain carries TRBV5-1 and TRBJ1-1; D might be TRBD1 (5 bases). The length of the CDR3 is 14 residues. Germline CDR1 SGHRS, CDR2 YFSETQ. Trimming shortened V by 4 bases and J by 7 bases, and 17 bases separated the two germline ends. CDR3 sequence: CASSVDAGQSEAFF. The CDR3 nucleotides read TGCGCCAGCAGCGTGGATGCGGGGCAGAGTGAAGCTTTCTTT. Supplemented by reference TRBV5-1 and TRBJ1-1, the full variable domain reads KAGVTQTPRYLIKTRGQQVTLSCSPISGHRSVSWYQQTPGQGLQFLFEYFSETQRNKGNFPGRFSGRQFSNSRSEMNVSTLELGDSALYLCASSVDAGQSEAFFGQGTRLTVV.

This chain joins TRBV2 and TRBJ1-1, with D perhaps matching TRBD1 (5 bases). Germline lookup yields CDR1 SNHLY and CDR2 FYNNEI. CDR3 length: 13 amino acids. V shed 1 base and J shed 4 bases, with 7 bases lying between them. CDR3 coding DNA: TGTGCCAGCAGTGAAGAGACAGTCACTGAAGCTTTCTTT. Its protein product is CASSEETVTEAFF. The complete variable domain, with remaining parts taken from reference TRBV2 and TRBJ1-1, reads EPEVTQTPSHQVTQMGQEVILRCVPISNHLYFYWYRQILGQKVEFLVSFYNNEISEKSEIFDDQFSVERPDGSNFTLKIRSTKLEDSAMYFCASSEETVTEAFFGQGTRLTVV.

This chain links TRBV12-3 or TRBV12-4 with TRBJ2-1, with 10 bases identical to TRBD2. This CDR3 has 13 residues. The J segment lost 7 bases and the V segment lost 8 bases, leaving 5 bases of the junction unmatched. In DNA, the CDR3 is TGTGCCAGCGGCCAGCGGGAGGGGAATGAGCAGTTCTTC. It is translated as CASGQREGNEQFF.

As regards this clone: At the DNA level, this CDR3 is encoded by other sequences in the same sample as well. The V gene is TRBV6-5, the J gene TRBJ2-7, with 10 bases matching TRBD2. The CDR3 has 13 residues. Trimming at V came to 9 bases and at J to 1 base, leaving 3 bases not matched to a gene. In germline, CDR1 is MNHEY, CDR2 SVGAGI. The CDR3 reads CASRTSGSYEQYF. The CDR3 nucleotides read TGTGCCAGTAGGACTAGCGGTTCCTACGAGCAGTACTTC.

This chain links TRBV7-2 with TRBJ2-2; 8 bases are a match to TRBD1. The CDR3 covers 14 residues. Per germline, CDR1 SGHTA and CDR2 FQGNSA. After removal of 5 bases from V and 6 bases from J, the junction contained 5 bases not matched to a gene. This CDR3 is CASSGQGNPGELFF. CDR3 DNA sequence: TGTGCCAGCAGCGGACAGGGTAATCCCGGGGAGCTGTTTTTT.

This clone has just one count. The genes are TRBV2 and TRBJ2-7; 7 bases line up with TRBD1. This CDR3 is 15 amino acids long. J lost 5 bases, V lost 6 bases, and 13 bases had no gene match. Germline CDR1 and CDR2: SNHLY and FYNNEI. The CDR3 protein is CASRDPSTGNHEQYF. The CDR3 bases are TGTGCCAGCAGAGACCCCTCGACAGGGAACCACGAGCAGTACTTC.

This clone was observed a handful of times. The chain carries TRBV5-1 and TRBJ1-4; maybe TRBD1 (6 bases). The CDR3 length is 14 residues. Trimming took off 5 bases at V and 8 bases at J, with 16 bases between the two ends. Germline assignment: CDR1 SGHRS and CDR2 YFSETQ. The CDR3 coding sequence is TGCGCCAGCAGTCCTGGACAGTTGAGGGAAAAACTGTTTTTT. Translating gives CASSPGQLREKLFF.

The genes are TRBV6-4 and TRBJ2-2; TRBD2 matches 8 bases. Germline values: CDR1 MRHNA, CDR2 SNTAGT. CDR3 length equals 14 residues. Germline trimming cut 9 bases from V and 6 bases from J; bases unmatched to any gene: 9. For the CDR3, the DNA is TGTGCCAGAATTAGCGGGACGTTCGCCGGGGAGCTGTTTTTT. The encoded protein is CARISGTFAGELFF.

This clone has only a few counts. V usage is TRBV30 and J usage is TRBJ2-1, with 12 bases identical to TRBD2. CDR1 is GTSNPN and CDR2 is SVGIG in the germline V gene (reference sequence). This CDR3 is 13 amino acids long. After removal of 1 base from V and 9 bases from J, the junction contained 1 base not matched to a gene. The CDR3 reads CAWSGLAGVEQFF. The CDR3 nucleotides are TGTGCCTGGAGTGGACTAGCGGGAGTTGAGCAGTTCTTC.

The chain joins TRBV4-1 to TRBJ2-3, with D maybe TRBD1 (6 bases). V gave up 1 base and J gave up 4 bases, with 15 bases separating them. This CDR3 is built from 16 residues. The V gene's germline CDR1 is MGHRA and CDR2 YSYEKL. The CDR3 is CASSQAAGASADTQYF. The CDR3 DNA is TGCGCCAGCAGCCAAGCCGCAGGGGCGAGCGCAGATACGCAGTATTTT.